This T cell receptor (beta chain) was captured in a study of T-cell memory formation after mild COVID-19. General study points: A balance of CD4 and CD8 characterized clones contracting day 15 to 85, whereas later expanders leaned CD4+. Prior to infection, memory already included some responding clones, suggesting cross-reactive memory joined.

MiXCR, applied by TCRdb to the 5' RACE reads, yields one record per CDR3 protein. The sample yields under 350,000 distinct CDR3 sequences, about 17% seen once. The V gene's germline CDR1 is SGHRS and CDR2 YFSETQ. The CDR3 covers 16 residues. The ends lost 4 bases at V and 0 bases at J; junction bases unmatched: 9. Only a few counts were recorded for this clonotype. Its antigen is unknown. The sequence was obtained from a young man who had mild COVID-19 (a few samples of this study predate the infection). Cell type and time point are not known. Sequencing used PBMCs or a T cell subset sorted from them (not recorded which). The chain links TRBV5-1 to TRBJ1-2; 7 positions agree with TRBD1. CDR3 residues: CASSPEGAIANYGYTF. In nucleotides, the CDR3 is TGCGCCAGCAGCCCCGAGGGGGCAATAGCTAACTATGGCTACACCTTC.